This T cell receptor (beta chain) was captured in a study of blood T cell repertoires in COVID-19. About the study: The study drew acute and convalescent COVID-19 samples from the United States, Italy and Spain.

Germline V CDR1 and CDR2: SQVTM, ANQGSEA. The germline V and J ends were trimmed by 6 bases and 4 bases, with 15 bases remaining between them. The CDR3 runs 13 residues. Per the authors' pipeline: Scientists estimated how many nucleated cells there were by amplifying reference gene primers. Assay used: immunoSEQ multiplex PCR; TCRdb lists only in-frame clones, some missing. V and J calls and clone size are those listed in that table; D and trimming were worked out from the DNA. The sample lists over 200,000 clones, 87% occurring once. The specimen sequenced was peripheral blood. The receptor's source is a man aged 55 to 70 who had recovered from COVID-19. This chain connects TRBV29-1 to TRBJ1-2, with D unresolved. The DNA for the CDR3 is TGCAGCGTGGCAATTGACTCAACCTATGGCTACACCTTC. This translates into CSVAIDSTYGYTF.